The 30 T cell receptor beta chains given below trace back to one sample, sequenced in a study of identical twins. TCRdb analysed the 5' RACE reads with MiXCR anew, one entry per CDR3 protein. The data show 500,000 or so distinct CDR3 sequences, approximately 15% seen once. The sample also formed part of further work on yellow fever vaccine responses in identical twins.

The specimen sequenced was CD4+ T cells sorted from blood. These receptors were taken from a woman aged 18-30 years in good health.

This chain joins TRBV7-9 and TRBJ1-3, with D unresolved. CDR1 is SEHNR and CDR2 is FQNEAQ in the germline V gene (reference sequence). Trimming took 6 bases from V and 2 from J, leaving 11 bases between them. The CDR3 is 14 amino acids. CDR3 sequence (DNA): TGTGCCAGCAGAGAGGACCGTGCTGGAAACACCATATATTTT. Protein: CASREDRAGNTIYF. The variable domain in full, completed from reference TRBV7-9 and TRBJ1-3, reads DTGVSQNPRHKITKRGQNVTFRCDPISEHNRLYWYRQTLGQGPEFLTYFQNEAQLEKSRLLSDRFSAERPKGSFSTLEIQRTEQGDSAMYLCASREDRAGNTIYFGEGSWLTVV.

There are a few counts of this clonotype. This chain joins TRBV6-2 or TRBV6-3 and TRBJ2-3; 13 bases are a match to TRBD2. V trimming: 2 bases; J trimming: 0 bases; junction bases outside the gene matches: 20. Germline assignment: CDR1 MNHEY and CDR2 SVGEGT. The CDR3 runs to 23 residues. The CDR3 region has the DNA TGTGCCAGCAGTTACGGTTGGGGGTTCGGACTAGCGGGGGATCTCACTAGCACAGATACGCAGTATTTT. Translated: CASSYGWGFGLAGDLTSTDTQYF.

The sample holds a few counts of this clonotype. This chain uses TRBV6-1 with TRBJ1-4; a weak D match, TRBD1 (6 bases). With 6 bases removed from V and 3 bases from J, the gap between germline ends came to 14 bases. The CDR3 runs 15 residues. The V gene's germline CDR1 is MNHNS and CDR2 SASEGT. This chain's CDR3 is CASRTRGTANEKLFF. Here the CDR3 DNA reads TGTGCCAGCAGAACCAGGGGTACGGCTAATGAAAAACTGTTTTTT.

There are many counts of this clonotype. The chain has TRBV4-3 and TRBJ2-3, with 11 nucleotides matching TRBD2. CDR1 is LGHNA and CDR2 is YSLEER in the germline V gene. The CDR3 loop spans 16 amino acids. The ends lost 1 base at V and 4 bases at J; junction bases unmatched: 4. The CDR3 sequence is CASSQVAGGPADTQYF. CDR3 in DNA: TGCGCCAGCAGCCAAGTAGCGGGAGGGCCCGCAGATACGCAGTATTTT.

There are a few counts of this clonotype. The V gene is TRBV7-9, the J gene TRBJ1-2, with a tentative D call TRBD1 (5 bases). Trimming pared 5 bases from V and 2 bases from J, leaving 21 bases between. This CDR3 has 17 residues. Germline V gives CDR1 SEHNR, CDR2 FQNEAQ (reference sequence). The CDR3 DNA sequence: TGTGCCAGCAGCCCTGGTTTAGGGGAGAGGCTAAACTATGGCTACACCTTC. Protein sequence: CASSPGLGERLNYGYTF.

This clonotype was observed a few times. This sequence joins TRBV24-1 and TRBJ2-1, with D unclear. Germline V gene lookup returns CDR1 KGHDR and CDR2 SFDVKD. V lost 6 bases and J 8 bases, leaving 7 bases between the germline ends. The CDR3 is 11 amino acids. In DNA, the CDR3 is TGTGCCACCAGTCGGACGCATGAGCAGTTCTTC. Amino acid sequence: CATSRTHEQFF.

This clonotype was seen at least ten times. The V gene is TRBV12-3 or TRBV12-4, the J gene TRBJ1-1; D remains unclear. The CDR3 has 13 amino acids. The ends were cut back, 7 bases at V and 1 base at J, with 10 bases in the middle. The CDR3 spells CASTQLGNTEAFF. CDR3 DNA: TGTGCCAGCACCCAATTGGGGAACACTGAAGCTTTCTTT.

This clonotype has more than one count but fewer than ten. This chain joins TRBV12-3 or TRBV12-4 and TRBJ1-5; D uncertain. V lost 5 bases and J lost 5, with 22 bases in between. The length of the CDR3 is 17 residues. The CDR3 DNA is TGTGCCAGCAGTCCTAATCTCAACACGAAAGTCTATCAGCCCCAGCATTTT. Protein sequence: CASSPNLNTKVYQPQHF.

The chain has TRBV7-9 and TRBJ2-4; possibly TRBD1 for D (6 bases). This CDR3 has 14 amino acids. The germline gives CDR1 SEHNR, CDR2 FQNEAQ (reference sequence). Deletions cut 5 bases from V and 5 bases from J, with 13 bases between. CDR3 amino acids: CASSPRGSENIQYF. The CDR3 bases are TGTGCCAGCAGCCCCAGGGGCTCGGAAAACATTCAGTACTTC. Complete variable domain (other parts from reference TRBV7-9 and TRBJ2-4): DTGVSQNPRHKITKRGQNVTFRCDPISEHNRLYWYRQTLGQGPEFLTYFQNEAQLEKSRLLSDRFSAERPKGSFSTLEIQRTEQGDSAMYLCASSPRGSENIQYFGAGTRLSVL.

V gene TRBV20-1 combines with J gene TRBJ2-3; D call uncertain. CDR3 length equals 12 residues. Germline-derived CDR1 and CDR2 are DFQATT and SNEGSKA (reference sequence). V lost 2 bases, J lost 6 bases, and 9 bases lay in between. CDR3 nucleotide sequence: TGCAGTGCTAGAACCCGACCGGATACGCAGTATTTT. This encodes CSARTRPDTQYF.

This clonotype occurred a few times. This chain uses TRBV30 with TRBJ2-1; D tentatively reads TRBD1 or TRBD2 (5 bases each). The CDR3 runs to 14 residues. Trimming removed 2 bases from V and 6 bases from J, with 14 bases in between. Germline CDR1 is GTSNPN and CDR2 is SVGIG (reference sequence). The CDR3 DNA reads TGTGCCTGGAGTTTGGGGACCAAGGGCAATGAGCAGTTCTTC. Its translation: CAWSLGTKGNEQFF.

The V call is TRBV11-2, the J call TRBJ2-2; D possibly corresponds to TRBD1 (6 bases). The CDR3 has 14 amino acids. V was pared by 6 bases and J by 2 bases, with 10 bases between. From germline, CDR1 is SGHAT and CDR2 FQNNGV. CDR3 in amino acids: CASRVGGNTGELFF. CDR3 coding DNA: TGTGCCAGCAGAGTAGGGGGTAACACCGGGGAGCTGTTTTTT.

This clonotype was detected only a few times. The chain combines TRBV12-3 or TRBV12-4 with TRBJ2-7; a weak D match, TRBD2 (5 bases). CDR3 size: 14 residues. V was clipped by 6 bases and J by 2 bases, with 14 bases between them. For the CDR3, the DNA is TGTGCCAGCAGCCACGACTACGGTCCCTACGAGCAGTACTTC. It is translated as CASSHDYGPYEQYF.

With regard to this clonotype: The junction departs from germline at one end; a sequencing error may be responsible. J is TRBJ2-7 and V is TRBV28; maybe TRBD1 (5 bases). The CDR3 loop spans 17 amino acids. CDR1 is MDHEN and CDR2 is SYDVKM in the germline V gene. The CDR3 loop is CASSARAGASTTYEQNF. DNA for the CDR3: TGTGCCAGCAGTGCCAGGGCCGGAGCGAGTACAACCTACGAGCAGAACTTC. Based on the CDR3 plus reference TRBV28 and TRBJ2-7, the full variable domain is DVKVTQSSRYLVKRTGEKVFLECVQDMDHENMFWYRQDPGLGLRLIYFSYDVKMKEKGDIPEGYSVSREKKERFSLILESASTNQTSMYLCASSARAGASTTYEQNFGPGTRLTVT.

This clonotype was seen a handful of times. The V and J genes are TRBV20-1 and TRBJ2-7, with D maybe TRBD2 (6 bases). The V end was cut by 2 bases, the J end by 0 bases, with 14 bases between. The CDR3 is made up of 15 amino acids. From germline, CDR1 is DFQATT and CDR2 SNEGSKA (reference sequence). The CDR3 DNA reads as TGCAGTGCTAGAAATCGCGCGGGGAGCTCCTACGAGCAGTACTTC. Its protein is CSARNRAGSSYEQYF.

The rearrangement uses TRBV10-3 and TRBJ2-5, with TRBD1 matching over 7 bases. The CDR3 covers 13 residues. V lost 6 bases, J lost 5 bases, and 6 bases stayed unmatched. Germline lookup yields CDR1 ENHRY and CDR2 SYGVKD. The CDR3, as DNA: TGTGCCATCAGCGAGGGGGCGCCCGAGACCCAGTACTTC. This translates into CAISEGAPETQYF.

This chain links TRBV20-1 with TRBJ2-1; TRBD2 aligns across 14 bases. The CDR3 sequence is 15 residues long. From germline, CDR1 is DFQATT and CDR2 SNEGSKA (reference sequence). Losses at the gene ends were 1 base for V and 4 bases for J; bases not matched to a gene: 0. The CDR3: CSARGTSGGYNEQFF. The CDR3 region has the DNA TGCAGTGCTAGAGGGACTAGCGGGGGGTACAATGAGCAGTTCTTC.

This clonotype was detected only a few times. This sequence joins TRBV12-3 or TRBV12-4 and TRBJ2-5; 7 bases map to TRBD1. CDR3 length: 16 amino acids. V trimming: 3 bases; J trimming: 1 base; junction bases outside the gene matches: 8. CDR3 sequence: CASSLITGAGQETQYF. The CDR3 DNA reads as TGTGCCAGCAGTTTGATTACAGGGGCGGGCCAAGAGACCCAGTACTTC.

The table lists this clonotype with a few counts. The genes are TRBV6-4 and TRBJ2-1; D is uncertain. The CDR3 is 14 amino acids. Germline CDR1 reads MRHNA; CDR2 reads SNTAGT. V was shortened by 2 bases and J by 0 bases, with 5 bases between the two germline ends. The CDR3 DNA sequence: TGTGCCAGCAGTGACGGCCCCTCCTACAATGAGCAGTTCTTC. Translated, it gives CASSDGPSYNEQFF.

This chain connects TRBV6-2 or TRBV6-3 to TRBJ2-5, with 11 positions matching TRBD2. Germline V gives CDR1 MNHEY, CDR2 SVGEGT. The CDR3 spans 15 residues. The trim removed 6 bases at V and 4 bases at J, leaving 7 bases unmatched. The CDR3 loop is CASRSTSGSRETQYF. In nucleotides, the CDR3 is TGTGCCAGCAGGTCTACTAGCGGGAGCAGAGAGACCCAGTACTTC.

The chain has TRBV18 and TRBJ2-7; D might be TRBD1 or TRBD2, each matching 5 bases. CDR1 and CDR2 from the germline V gene are KGHSH and LQKENI. With 5 bases removed from V and 3 bases from J, the gap between germline ends came to 14 bases. The CDR3 length is 14 residues. The CDR3, as DNA: TGTGCCAGCTCATCGTGGGACCGCTACTACGAGCAGTACTTC. Its translation: CASSSWDRYYEQYF.

The CDR3: CATGSRDSPYEQYF. The CDR3 DNA sequence: TGTGCCACGGGGTCCCGGGACTCACCCTACGAGCAGTACTTC. The genes are TRBV24-1 and TRBJ2-7; TRBD2 is a possible D gene (6 bases). The CDR3 length is 14 residues. Germline-derived CDR1 and CDR2 are KGHDR and SFDVKD. V was pared by 10 bases and J by 2 bases, with 17 bases between.

There are a few counts of this clonotype. This chain links TRBV12-3 or TRBV12-4 with TRBJ2-6; D is undetermined. V was shortened by 6 bases and J by 5 bases, with 5 bases between the two germline ends. The length of the CDR3 is 12 residues. CDR3 DNA sequence: TGTGCCAGCAGCTATAGGGCCAACGTCCTGACTTTC. This encodes CASSYRANVLTF.

The chain carries TRBV4-3 and TRBJ2-1; 9 bases align to TRBD1. V shed 0 bases and J 7 bases; nucleotides not matched to a gene: 7. CDR1 and CDR2 (germline): LGHNA, YSLEER. The CDR3 totals 16 residues. The CDR3 protein is CASSQEGGTGHNEQFF. CDR3 DNA: TGCGCCAGCAGCCAAGAAGGCGGGACAGGGCATAATGAGCAGTTCTTC.

This clonotype was picked up a small number of times. This chain connects TRBV5-1 to TRBJ2-3; weak D call: TRBD2 (6 bases). V lost 3 bases and J lost 6, with 11 bases in between. The germline V gene has CDR1 SGHRS and CDR2 YFSETQ. This CDR3 region has 13 residues. The CDR3 DNA is TGCGCCAGCAGCTCCGAAGGGAGGGATACGCAGTATTTT. Its protein product is CASSSEGRDTQYF.

The chain has TRBV20-1 and TRBJ2-1, with a weak D call TRBD2 (6 bases). The CDR3 is 14 amino acids. Germline assignment: CDR1 DFQATT and CDR2 SNEGSKA (reference sequence). Trimming took 0 bases from V and 4 from J, leaving 10 bases between them. The CDR3 nucleotides read TGCAGTGCTAGAGAGGGGAGGCGTTACAATGAGCAGTTCTTC. This gives the protein CSAREGRRYNEQFF.

J is TRBJ2-1 and V is TRBV28; D unresolved. This CDR3 spans 12 amino acids. Trimming took off 6 bases at V and 8 bases at J, with 11 bases between the two ends. Germline loops: CDR1 MDHEN, CDR2 SYDVKM. The CDR3 DNA reads as TGTGCCAGCAGCATTATCGTGTATGAGCAGTTCTTC. It yields the protein CASSIIVYEQFF.

The chain recombines TRBV7-2 with TRBJ2-1; the D gene is possibly TRBD2 (6 bases). The CDR3 has 14 amino acids. Trimming cost V 1 base and J 8 bases, with 12 bases left between them. The germline V gene encodes CDR1 SGHTA and CDR2 FQGNSA. Written as DNA, the CDR3 is TGTGCCAGCAGCTTAGAGCCCGGGGACTATGAGCAGTTCTTC. It yields the protein CASSLEPGDYEQFF.

The chain is built from TRBV29-1 and TRBJ2-1; no firm D call. The CDR3 contains 14 residues. V was clipped by 6 bases and J by 4 bases, with 16 bases between them. Germline-derived CDR1 and CDR2 are SQVTM and ANQGSEA. Here the CDR3 reads CSVSQSRTYNEQFF. The CDR3 coding sequence is TGCAGCGTCTCACAGTCACGCACTTACAATGAGCAGTTCTTC.

The chain carries TRBV6-5 and TRBJ1-3; D is undetermined. Germline V lookup: CDR1 MNHEY, CDR2 SVGAGI. The CDR3 runs 12 residues. The V end lost 6 bases, the J end lost 8 bases, and 11 bases lay between the germline ends. The CDR3 DNA follows: TGTGCCAGCAGCCGCAATCTAGACACCATATATTTT. Translated: CASSRNLDTIYF.